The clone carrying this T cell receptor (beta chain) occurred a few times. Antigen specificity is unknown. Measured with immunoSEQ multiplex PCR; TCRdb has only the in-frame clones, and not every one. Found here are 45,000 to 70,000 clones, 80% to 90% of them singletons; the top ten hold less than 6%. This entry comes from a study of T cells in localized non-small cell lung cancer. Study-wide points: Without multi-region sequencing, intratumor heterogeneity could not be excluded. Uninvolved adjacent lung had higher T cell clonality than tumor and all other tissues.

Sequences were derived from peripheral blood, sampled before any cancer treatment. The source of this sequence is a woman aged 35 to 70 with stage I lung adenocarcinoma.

The CDR3: CASSQDLFSNRFF. CDR3 nucleotide sequence: TGCGCCAGCAGCCAAGATCTGTTCAGTAATCGGTTCTTC. This chain uses TRBV4-3 with TRBJ2-1; no definite D call. Trimming left V 0 bases short and J 15 bases short, with 15 bases between. Looked up from germline, CDR1 is LGHNA and CDR2 is YSLEER. The CDR3 loop spans 13 amino acids.